This TCR beta chain was recovered during a study of control samples from healthy donors and cancer patients. Sequenced by immunoSEQ multiplex PCR; TCRdb stores in-frame clones only, minus some. The sample includes approximately 100,000 clones, around 85% of them seen just once. The CDR3 is 12 amino acids. The V gene's germline CDR1 is GTSNPN and CDR2 SVGIG (reference sequence). The sample consisted of PBMCs. The rearrangement links TRBV30 to TRBJ2-7; D is possibly TRBD2 (6 bases). The receptor comes from an older man with lung cancer. This CDR3 reads CAVGGEVYEQYF. The DNA for the CDR3 is TGTGCTGTCGGAGGGGAGGTGTACGAGCAGTACTTC.